This is a list of T cell receptor beta chains from one sample in a study of identical twins. MiXCR was run by TCRdb on the 5' RACE reads, yielding one entry per CDR3 protein. The sample has under 300,000 distinct CDR3 sequences, over 12% seen once. Sequencing input: memory (CD45RO+) T cells sorted from blood. The receptors here all came from a woman younger than 35 in good health. The CDR3 runs from the conserved cysteine through the conserved F or W. Fields, in order: D gene, V gene, J gene, clone size, CDR3 DNA, CDR3 protein. D genes are given only for firm matches. Expanded clones are given a class, and other clones once, few, many or no size at all.

>.|TRBV2|TRBJ2-3|few
TGTGCCAGCACCCTGGATCGCACAGATACGCAGTATTTT
CASTLDRTDTQYF
>TRBD1|TRBV29-1|TRBJ1-2|few
TGCAGCGTCCGACAGGGCGACTATGGCTACACCTTC
CSVRQGDYGYTF
>.|TRBV30|TRBJ2-3|few
TGTGCCTGGAGTGTAGAGCGTACGCAGTATTTT
CAWSVERTQYF
>.|TRBV5-1|TRBJ2-2|many
TGCGCCAGCAGCGGTGAAGGAGATTGGTCCGGGGAGCTGTTTTTT
CASSGEGDWSGELFF
>.|TRBV21-1|TRBJ2-1|.
TGTGCCAGCGCCGGCAGAAGACCCTACAATGAGCAGTTCTTC
CASAGRRPYNEQFF
>.|TRBV5-1|TRBJ1-2|few
TGCGCCAGCAGTCCGGGACGGAAGATATATGGCTACACCTTC
CASSPGRKIYGYTF
>TRBD2|TRBV11-3|TRBJ2-1|.
TGTGCCAGCAGCCCCCTTGCGGGGGGCGTCAATGAGCAGTTCTTC
CASSPLAGGVNEQFF
>.|TRBV29-1|TRBJ1-5|.
TGCAGCGTTGAGGGGGGAGGGGATCAGCCCCAGCATTTT
CSVEGGGDQPQHF
>.|TRBV20-1|TRBJ2-7|few
TGCAGTGCTAATCCGACAGTCACCTACGAGCAGTACTTC
CSANPTVTYEQYF
>.|TRBV29-1|TRBJ1-1|.
TGCAGCGCAAACCATATACACTCGAACACTGAAGCTTTCTTT
CSANHIHSNTEAFF
>.|TRBV29-1|TRBJ2-3|.
TGCAGCGTTGGAGGGGCAGGTCCAAAGTATTTT
CSVGGAGPKYF
>.|TRBV7-3|TRBJ2-7|.
TGTGCCAGTGGTCACCGGCTGGGCGAGCAGTACTTC
CASGHRLGEQYF
>.|TRBV30|TRBJ2-7|.
TGTGCCTGGAGTCTGGGAGGCTACGAGCAGTACTTC
CAWSLGGYEQYF
>TRBD1|TRBV7-2|TRBJ2-2|few
TGTGCCAGCAGCACCCAGGGGGCTAACACCGGGGAGCTGTTTTTT
CASSTQGANTGELFF
>.|TRBV9|TRBJ2-3|many
TGTGCCAGCAGCCTTACTGACCGCGACTGGCAGTATTTT
CASSLTDRDWQYF
>TRBD2|TRBV19|TRBJ2-1|.
TGTGCCAGTAGAGCATACGGGACTAGCGACAATGAGCAGTTCTTC
CASRAYGTSDNEQFF
>.|TRBV20-1|TRBJ2-7|.
TGCAGTGCTAGAGATCAGAGGGGTGGCTACGAGCAGTACTTC
CSARDQRGGYEQYF
>.|TRBV5-1|TRBJ1-2|many
TGCGCCAGCAGCTTGGAATACAGACAGTATGGCTACACCTTC
CASSLEYRQYGYTF
>.|TRBV11-2|TRBJ2-7|.
TGTGCCAGCAGTAGAAGTCCGGGACACCCCTACGAGCAGTACTTC
CASSRSPGHPYEQYF
>.|TRBV6-1|TRBJ1-4|.
TGTGCCAGCAGTAAAGACCCCGGGACTAATGAAAAACTGTTTTTT
CASSKDPGTNEKLFF
>.|TRBV15|TRBJ2-5|many
TGTGCCACCAGCTCAAAGTGGGGGGATACGGGGGAGACCCAGTACTTC
CATSSKWGDTGETQYF
>.|TRBV30|TRBJ2-3|.
TGTGCCTGGAGTGTAGCCAGGAGCACAGATACGCAGTATTTT
CAWSVARSTDTQYF
>.|TRBV6-5|TRBJ2-5|few
TGTGCCAGCAGTTACTCCACAGGGCAAGAGACCCAGTACTTC
CASSYSTGQETQYF
>TRBD1|TRBV27|TRBJ2-7|few
TGTGCCAGCAGTCACCCAAGAGGGACAGGGGACATCTACGAGCAGTACTTC
CASSHPRGTGDIYEQYF
>TRBD1|TRBV7-9|TRBJ2-7|few
TGTGCCAGCAGCCGAGACAGGGAAAGGAACGAGCAGTACTTC
CASSRDRERNEQYF
>TRBD2|TRBV24-1|TRBJ2-3|few
TGTGCCACCAGTTCTGGGACTAGCGGGACAGATACGCAGTATTTT
CATSSGTSGTDTQYF
>.|TRBV27|TRBJ2-3|.
TGTGCCAGCAGTCCTAAATACGACACAGATACGCAGTATTTT
CASSPKYDTDTQYF
>TRBD1|TRBV7-9|TRBJ2-7|few
TGTGCCAGCAGCTTCGGACAGGGGTCTCCCTACGAGCAGTACTTC
CASSFGQGSPYEQYF
>.|TRBV27|TRBJ1-5|.
TGTGCCAGCAGTTCCCCCTGGGGCGGGTTCAACCAGCCCCAGCATTTT
CASSSPWGGFNQPQHF
>TRBD2|TRBV5-1|TRBJ2-5|many
TGCGCCAGCAGCCTAGCGGGGGGGCGAGAGACCCAGTACTTC
CASSLAGGRETQYF
>.|TRBV18|TRBJ2-2|few
TGTGCCAGCTCACCACAACGAGATGTGGGGGAGCTGTTTTTT
CASSPQRDVGELFF
>TRBD1|TRBV27|TRBJ2-4|medium-sized
TGTGCCAGCACACAGGGGGGAAAAAACATTCAGTACTTC
CASTQGGKNIQYF
>.|TRBV25-1|TRBJ1-2|many
TGTGCCAGCAGGGCCCCGTCGGGTCGATATGGCTACACCTTC
CASRAPSGRYGYTF
>TRBD2|TRBV20-1|TRBJ2-3|many
TGCAGTGCTAGAGAGATCCTAGCGGGGGCCTTAATTGGCTTT
CSAREILAGALIGF
>TRBD1|TRBV5-1|TRBJ2-7|few
TGCGCCAGCAAGACTGGGACAGGAGTCTACGAGCAGTACTTC
CASKTGTGVYEQYF
>.|TRBV6-2/TRBV6-3|TRBJ2-7|few
TGTGCCAGCAGTTATCCGACCGAAGCGGGGCAGTACTTC
CASSYPTEAGQYF
>.|TRBV20-1|TRBJ2-2|many
TGCAGTGCTAGAAGGGACCCCAACACCGGGGAGCTGTTTTTT
CSARRDPNTGELFF
>TRBD1|TRBV5-1|TRBJ2-1|.
TGCGCCAGCAGCGTGACAGGGGGCGATCGCTATGAGCAGTTCTTC
CASSVTGGDRYEQFF
>.|TRBV5-1|TRBJ1-1|few
TGCGCCAGCAGCGATCGGGAGGCTGAAGCTTTCTTT
CASSDREAEAFF
>.|TRBV7-9|TRBJ2-2|few
TGTGCCAGCAGCTTATTTTCTTCCGGGGAGCTGTTTTTT
CASSLFSSGELFF
>.|TRBV18|TRBJ2-3|.
TGTGCCAGCTCACCAGAGGATACCGGCACAGATACGCAGTATTTT
CASSPEDTGTDTQYF
>TRBD2|TRBV19|TRBJ2-3|.
TGTGCCAGTAGCGGGAGGACAGATACGCAGTATTTT
CASSGRTDTQYF
>.|TRBV3-1|TRBJ2-7|many
TGTGCCAGCAGCCAGCGGATATACGAGCAGTACTTC
CASSQRIYEQYF
>.|TRBV7-2|TRBJ2-7|.
TGTGCCAGCAGCCTTGAGGACAGTTTAAATGAGCAGTACTTC
CASSLEDSLNEQYF
>.|TRBV5-4|TRBJ2-7|.
TGTGCCAGCAGCTTGCGGGACCTGTCCTACGAGCAGTACTTC
CASSLRDLSYEQYF
>.|TRBV5-1|TRBJ2-6|few
TGCGCCAGCAGCGGGGGAGATGGGGCCAACGTCCTGACTTTC
CASSGGDGANVLTF
>.|TRBV6-2/TRBV6-3|TRBJ1-5|.
TGTGCCAGCAGTTATCACCGGGGGAGCAATCAGCCCCAGCATTTT
CASSYHRGSNQPQHF
>TRBD2|TRBV12-3/TRBV12-4|TRBJ2-6|few
TGTGCCAGCAGTTTAGAGGCTAGCGGGAGCTGGGCCAACGTCCTGACTTTC
CASSLEASGSWANVLTF
>.|TRBV5-1|TRBJ2-2|few
TGCGCCAGCAGCTTGATGGGGAGTAAGGGCACCGGGGAGCTGTTTTTT
CASSLMGSKGTGELFF
>.|TRBV11-2|TRBJ1-5|.
TGTGCCAGCAGCTTTTCGGGTAGAGATCAGCCCCAGCATTTT
CASSFSGRDQPQHF